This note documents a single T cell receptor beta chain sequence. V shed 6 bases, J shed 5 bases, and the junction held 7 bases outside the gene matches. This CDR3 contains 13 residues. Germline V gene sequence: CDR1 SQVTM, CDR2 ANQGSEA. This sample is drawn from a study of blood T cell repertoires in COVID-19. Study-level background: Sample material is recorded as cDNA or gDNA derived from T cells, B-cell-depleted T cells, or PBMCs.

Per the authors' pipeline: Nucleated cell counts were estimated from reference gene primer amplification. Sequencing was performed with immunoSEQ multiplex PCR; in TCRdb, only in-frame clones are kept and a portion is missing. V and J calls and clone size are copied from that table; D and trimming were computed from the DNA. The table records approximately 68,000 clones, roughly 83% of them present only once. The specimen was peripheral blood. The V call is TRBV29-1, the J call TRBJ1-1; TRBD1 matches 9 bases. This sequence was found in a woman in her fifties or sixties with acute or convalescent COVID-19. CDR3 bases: TGCAGCGTCCAGGGACAGGGCAGAACTGAAGCTTTCTTT. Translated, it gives CSVQGQGRTEAFF.